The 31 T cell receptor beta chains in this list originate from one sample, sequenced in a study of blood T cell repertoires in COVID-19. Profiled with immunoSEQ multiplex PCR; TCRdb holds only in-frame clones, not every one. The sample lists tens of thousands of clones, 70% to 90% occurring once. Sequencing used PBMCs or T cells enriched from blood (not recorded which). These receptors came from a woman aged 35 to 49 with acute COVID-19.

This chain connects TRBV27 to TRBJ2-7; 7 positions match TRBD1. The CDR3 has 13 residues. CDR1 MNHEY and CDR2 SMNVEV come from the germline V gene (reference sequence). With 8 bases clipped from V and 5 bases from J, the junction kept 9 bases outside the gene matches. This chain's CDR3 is CASQTGSLNEQYF. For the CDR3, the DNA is TGTGCCAGCCAGACAGGGAGTCTAAACGAGCAGTACTTC.

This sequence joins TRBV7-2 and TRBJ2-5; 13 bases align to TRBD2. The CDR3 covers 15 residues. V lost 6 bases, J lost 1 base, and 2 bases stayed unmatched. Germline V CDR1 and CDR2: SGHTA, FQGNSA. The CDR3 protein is CASRRTSGGQETQYF. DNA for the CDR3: TGTGCCAGCAGAAGGACTAGCGGGGGCCAAGAGACCCAGTACTTC.

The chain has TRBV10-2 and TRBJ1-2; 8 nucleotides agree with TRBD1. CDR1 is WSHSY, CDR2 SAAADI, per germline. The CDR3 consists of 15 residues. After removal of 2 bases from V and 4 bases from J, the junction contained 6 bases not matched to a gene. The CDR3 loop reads CASSEEDRGTYGYTF. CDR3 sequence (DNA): TGCGCCAGCAGTGAGGAAGACAGGGGAACCTATGGCTACACCTTC.

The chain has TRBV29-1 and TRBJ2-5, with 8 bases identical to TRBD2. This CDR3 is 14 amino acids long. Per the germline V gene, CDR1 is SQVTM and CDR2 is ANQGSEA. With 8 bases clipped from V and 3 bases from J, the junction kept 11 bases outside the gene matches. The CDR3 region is CSTLPTSGEETQYF. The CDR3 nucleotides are TGCAGCACTCTACCCACTAGCGGTGAAGAGACCCAGTACTTC. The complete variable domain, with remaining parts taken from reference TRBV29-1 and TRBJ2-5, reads SAVISQKPSRDICQRGTSLTIQCQVDSQVTMMFWYRQQPGQSLTLIATANQGSEATYESGFVIDKFPISRPNLTFSTLTVSNMSPEDSSIYLCSTLPTSGEETQYFGPGTRLLVL.

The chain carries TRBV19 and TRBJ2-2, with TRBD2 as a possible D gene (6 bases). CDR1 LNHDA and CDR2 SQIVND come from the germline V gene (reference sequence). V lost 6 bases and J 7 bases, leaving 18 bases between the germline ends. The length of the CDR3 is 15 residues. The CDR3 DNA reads TGTGCCAGTAGCAAAGGTAGACTAGGAGGCGGGGAGCTGTTTTTT. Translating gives CASSKGRLGGGELFF.

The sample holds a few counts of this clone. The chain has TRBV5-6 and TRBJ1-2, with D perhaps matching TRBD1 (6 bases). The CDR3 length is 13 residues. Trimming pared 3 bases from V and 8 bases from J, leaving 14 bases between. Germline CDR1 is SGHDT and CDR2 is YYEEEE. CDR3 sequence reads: CASSSQGRQGYTF. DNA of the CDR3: TGTGCCAGCAGCTCACAGGGACGTCAAGGCTACACCTTC.

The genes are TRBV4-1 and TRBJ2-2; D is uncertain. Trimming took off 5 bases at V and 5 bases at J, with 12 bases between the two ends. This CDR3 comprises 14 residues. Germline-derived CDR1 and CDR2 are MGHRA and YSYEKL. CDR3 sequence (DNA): TGCGCCAGCAGCTTGATGGTCGGGACCGGGGAGCTGTTTTTT. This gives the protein CASSLMVGTGELFF.

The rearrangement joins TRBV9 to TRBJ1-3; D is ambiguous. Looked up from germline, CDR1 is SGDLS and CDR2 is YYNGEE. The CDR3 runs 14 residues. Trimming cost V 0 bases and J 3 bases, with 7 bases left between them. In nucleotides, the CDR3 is TGTGCCAGCAGCGTAGTAGGAGATGGAAACACCATATATTTT. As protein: CASSVVGDGNTIYF.

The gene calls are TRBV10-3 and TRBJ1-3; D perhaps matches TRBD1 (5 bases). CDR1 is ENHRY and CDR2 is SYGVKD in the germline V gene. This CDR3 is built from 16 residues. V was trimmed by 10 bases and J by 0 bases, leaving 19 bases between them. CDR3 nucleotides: TGTGCCACCGGGGGAATAGGGGTTAGCTCTGGAAACACCATATATTTT. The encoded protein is CATGGIGVSSGNTIYF.

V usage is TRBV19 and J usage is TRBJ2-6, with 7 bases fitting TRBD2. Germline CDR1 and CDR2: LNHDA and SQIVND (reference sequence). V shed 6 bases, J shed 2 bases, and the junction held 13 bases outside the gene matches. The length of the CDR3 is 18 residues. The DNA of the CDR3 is TGTGCCAGTAGCAACATCTTGGGGGGGGTGACTGGGGCCAACGTCCTGACTTTC. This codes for CASSNILGGVTGANVLTF.

The CDR3 sequence is CASSLEQGLSGNTIYF. The DNA of the CDR3 is TGCGCCAGCAGCTTGGAACAGGGGTTATCTGGAAACACCATATATTTT. This chain connects TRBV5-1 to TRBJ1-3; 7 bases fit TRBD1. CDR3 length equals 16 residues. V lost 0 bases and J lost 1; bases outside the gene matches: 4. Germline V gene lookup returns CDR1 SGHRS and CDR2 YFSETQ. The variable domain in full, with the rest retrieved from reference TRBV5-1 and TRBJ1-3, is KAGVTQTPRYLIKTRGQQVTLSCSPISGHRSVSWYQQTPGQGLQFLFEYFSETQRNKGNFPGRFSGRQFSNSRSEMNVSTLELGDSALYLCASSLEQGLSGNTIYFGEGSWLTVV.

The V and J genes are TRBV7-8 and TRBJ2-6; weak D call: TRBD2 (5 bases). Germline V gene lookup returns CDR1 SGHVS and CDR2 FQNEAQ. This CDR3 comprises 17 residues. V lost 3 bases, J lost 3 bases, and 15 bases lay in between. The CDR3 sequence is CASSLAVGGSGANVLTF. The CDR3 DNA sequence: TGTGCCAGCAGCTTGGCGGTAGGAGGTAGTGGGGCCAACGTCCTGACTTTC.

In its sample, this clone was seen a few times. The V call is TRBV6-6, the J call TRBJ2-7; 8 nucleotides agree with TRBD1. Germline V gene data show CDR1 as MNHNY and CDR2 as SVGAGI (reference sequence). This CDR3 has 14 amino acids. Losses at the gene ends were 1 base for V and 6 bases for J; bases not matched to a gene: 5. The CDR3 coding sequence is TGTGCCAGCAGTTACTTGGACAGGGTGGGCGAGCAGTACTTC. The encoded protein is CASSYLDRVGEQYF.

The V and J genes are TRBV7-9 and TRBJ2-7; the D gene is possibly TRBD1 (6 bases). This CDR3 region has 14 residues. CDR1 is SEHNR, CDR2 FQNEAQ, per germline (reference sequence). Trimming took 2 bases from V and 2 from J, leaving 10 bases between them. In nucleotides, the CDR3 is TGTGCCAGCAGCTTAAGGCAGGGGCCCTACGAGCAGTACTTC. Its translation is CASSLRQGPYEQYF. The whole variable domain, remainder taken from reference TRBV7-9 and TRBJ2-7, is DTGVSQNPRHKITKRGQNVTFRCDPISEHNRLYWYRQTLGQGPEFLTYFQNEAQLEKSRLLSDRFSAERPKGSFSTLEIQRTEQGDSAMYLCASSLRQGPYEQYFGPGTRLTVT.

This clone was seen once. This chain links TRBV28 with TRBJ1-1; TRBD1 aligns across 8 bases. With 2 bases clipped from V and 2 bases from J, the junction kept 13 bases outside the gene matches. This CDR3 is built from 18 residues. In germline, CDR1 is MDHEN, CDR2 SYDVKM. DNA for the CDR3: TGTGCCAGCAGTTTAGTCCCCGTGACAGGGGTACGAAACACTGAAGCTTTCTTT. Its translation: CASSLVPVTGVRNTEAFF.

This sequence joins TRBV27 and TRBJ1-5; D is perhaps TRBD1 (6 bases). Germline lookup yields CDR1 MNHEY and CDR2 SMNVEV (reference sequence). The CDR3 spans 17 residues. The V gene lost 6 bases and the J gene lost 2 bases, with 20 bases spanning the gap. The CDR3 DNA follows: TGTGCCAGCAGCCCACACAGGGACGAGGGACGCAATCAGCCCCAGCATTTT. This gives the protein CASSPHRDEGRNQPQHF.

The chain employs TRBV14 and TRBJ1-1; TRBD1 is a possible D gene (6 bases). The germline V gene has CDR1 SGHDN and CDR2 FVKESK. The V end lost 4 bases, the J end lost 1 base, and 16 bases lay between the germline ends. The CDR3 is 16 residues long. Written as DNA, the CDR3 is TGTGCCAGCAGCCTCAGGACAGTCCTTTCGAACACTGAAGCTTTCTTT. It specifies CASSLRTVLSNTEAFF.

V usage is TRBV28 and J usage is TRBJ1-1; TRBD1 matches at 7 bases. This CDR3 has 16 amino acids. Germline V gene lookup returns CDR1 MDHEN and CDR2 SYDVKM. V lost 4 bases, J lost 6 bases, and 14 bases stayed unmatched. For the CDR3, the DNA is TGTGCCAGCAGTTCCCGGACAGGTTGGAGAGTCCCTGAAGCTTTCTTT. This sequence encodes CASSSRTGWRVPEAFF.

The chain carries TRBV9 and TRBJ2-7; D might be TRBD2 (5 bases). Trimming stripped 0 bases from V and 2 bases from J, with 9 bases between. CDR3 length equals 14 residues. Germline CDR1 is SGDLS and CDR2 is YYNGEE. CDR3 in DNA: TGTGCCAGCAGCGTAGGGATAGCGACCTACGAGCAGTACTTC. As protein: CASSVGIATYEQYF.

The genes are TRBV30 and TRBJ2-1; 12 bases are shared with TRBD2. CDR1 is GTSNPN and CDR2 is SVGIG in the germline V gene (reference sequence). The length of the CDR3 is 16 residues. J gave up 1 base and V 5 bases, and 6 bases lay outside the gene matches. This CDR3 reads CAWGLAGRSSYNEQFF. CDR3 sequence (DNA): TGTGCCTGGGGACTAGCGGGAAGGTCATCCTACAATGAGCAGTTCTTC. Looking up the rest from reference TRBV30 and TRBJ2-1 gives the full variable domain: SQTIHQWPATLVQPVGSPLSLECTVEGTSNPNLYWYRQAAGRGLQLLFYSVGIGQISSEVPQNLSASRPQDRQFILSSKKLLLSDSGFYLCAWGLAGRSSYNEQFFGPGTRLTVL.

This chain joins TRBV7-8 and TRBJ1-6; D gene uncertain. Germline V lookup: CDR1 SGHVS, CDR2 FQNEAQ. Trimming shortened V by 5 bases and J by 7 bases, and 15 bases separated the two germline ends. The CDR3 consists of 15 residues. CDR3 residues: CASSDEELANSPLHF. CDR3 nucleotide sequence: TGTGCCAGCAGCGATGAGGAACTGGCCAATTCACCCCTCCACTTT.

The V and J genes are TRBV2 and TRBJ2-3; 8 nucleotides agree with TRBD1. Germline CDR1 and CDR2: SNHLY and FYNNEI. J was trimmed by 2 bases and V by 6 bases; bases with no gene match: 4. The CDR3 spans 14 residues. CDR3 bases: TGTGCCAGCAGGGACAGGGTTTTCACAGATACGCAGTATTTT. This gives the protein CASRDRVFTDTQYF.

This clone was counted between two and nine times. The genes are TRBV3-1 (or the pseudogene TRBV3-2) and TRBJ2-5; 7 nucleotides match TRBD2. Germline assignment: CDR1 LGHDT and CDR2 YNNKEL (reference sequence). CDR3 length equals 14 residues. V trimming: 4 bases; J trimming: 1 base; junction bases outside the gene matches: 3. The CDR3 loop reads CASSRREGQETQYF. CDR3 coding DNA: TGTGCCAGCAGCCGAAGGGAGGGCCAAGAGACCCAGTACTTC.

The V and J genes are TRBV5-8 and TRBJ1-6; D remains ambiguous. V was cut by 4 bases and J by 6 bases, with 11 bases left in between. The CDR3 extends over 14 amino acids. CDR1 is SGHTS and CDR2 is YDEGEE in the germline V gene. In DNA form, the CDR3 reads TGTGCCAGCAGCCCCGGTTCGCCTAATTCACCCCTCCACTTT. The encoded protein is CASSPGSPNSPLHF.

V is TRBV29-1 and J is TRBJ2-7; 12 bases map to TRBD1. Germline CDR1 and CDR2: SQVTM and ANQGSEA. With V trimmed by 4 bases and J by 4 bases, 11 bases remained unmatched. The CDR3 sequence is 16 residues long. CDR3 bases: TGCAGCGTTGGGGACAGGGGGCTTGGCGGGAGTTACGAGCAGTACTTC. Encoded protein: CSVGDRGLGGSYEQYF.

The CDR3 nucleotides are TGTGCCAGCAGTGAAAGGAGACAGGTTGATTCGTGTACGCAGTATTTT. It encodes CASSERRQVDSCTQYF. The J gene is TRBJ2-3, the V gene TRBV2, with D possibly matching TRBD1 (6 bases). CDR1 is SNHLY, CDR2 FYNNEI, per germline. Between the trimmed V and J ends, which lost 2 bases and 8 bases, there was a span of 20 bases. The CDR3 length is 16 residues.

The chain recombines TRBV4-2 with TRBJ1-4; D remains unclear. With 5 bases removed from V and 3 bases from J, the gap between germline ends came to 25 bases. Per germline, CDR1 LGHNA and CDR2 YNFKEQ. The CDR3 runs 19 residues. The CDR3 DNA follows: TGTGCCAGCAGCGCTAACCGGGCCGCCCTCAGCGGCTCTAATGAAAAACTGTTTTTT. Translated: CASSANRAALSGSNEKLFF.

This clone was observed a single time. CDR3 residues: CASSWVAGVHGELFF. Written as DNA, the CDR3 is TGTGCCAGCAGTTGGGTAGCGGGAGTTCACGGGGAGCTGTTTTTT. The chain combines TRBV27 with TRBJ2-2, with TRBD2 matching 9 bases. V lost 4 bases and J lost 7; bases outside the gene matches: 7. The germline V gene encodes CDR1 MNHEY and CDR2 SMNVEV (reference sequence). This CDR3 has 15 residues.

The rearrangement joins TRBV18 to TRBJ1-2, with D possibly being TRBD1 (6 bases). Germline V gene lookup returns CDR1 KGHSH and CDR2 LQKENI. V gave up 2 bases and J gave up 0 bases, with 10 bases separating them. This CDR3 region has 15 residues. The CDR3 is CASSPTGFANYGYTF. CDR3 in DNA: TGTGCCAGCTCACCAACAGGGTTTGCTAACTATGGCTACACCTTC.

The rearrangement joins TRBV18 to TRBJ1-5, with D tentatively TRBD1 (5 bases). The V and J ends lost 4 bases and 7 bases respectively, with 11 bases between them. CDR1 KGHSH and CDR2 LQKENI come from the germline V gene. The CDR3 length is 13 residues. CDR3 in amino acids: CASSRGERQPQHF. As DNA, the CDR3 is TGTGCCAGCTCACGGGGGGAGAGGCAGCCCCAGCATTTT. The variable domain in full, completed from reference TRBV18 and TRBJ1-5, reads NAGVMQNPRHLVRRRGQEARLRCSPMKGHSHVYWYRQLPEEGLKFMVYLQKENIIDESGMPKERFSAEFPKEGPSILRIQQVVRGDSAAYFCASSRGERQPQHFGDGTRLSIL.

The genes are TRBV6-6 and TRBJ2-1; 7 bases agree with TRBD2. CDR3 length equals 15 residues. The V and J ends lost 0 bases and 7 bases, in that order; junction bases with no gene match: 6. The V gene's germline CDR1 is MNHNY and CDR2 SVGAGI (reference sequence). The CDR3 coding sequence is TGTGCCAGCAGTTACTCGGCGGGAGTAAGGAATGAGCAGTTCTTC. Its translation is CASSYSAGVRNEQFF.